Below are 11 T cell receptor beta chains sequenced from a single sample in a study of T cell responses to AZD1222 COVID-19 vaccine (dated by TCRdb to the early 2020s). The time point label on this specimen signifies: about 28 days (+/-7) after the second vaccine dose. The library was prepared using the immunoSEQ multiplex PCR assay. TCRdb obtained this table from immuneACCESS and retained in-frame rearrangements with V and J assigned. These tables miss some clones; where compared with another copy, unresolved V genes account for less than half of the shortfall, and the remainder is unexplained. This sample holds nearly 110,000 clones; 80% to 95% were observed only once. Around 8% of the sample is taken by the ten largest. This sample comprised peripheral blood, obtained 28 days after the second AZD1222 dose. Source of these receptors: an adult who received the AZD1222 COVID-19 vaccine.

CDR3 bases: TGTGCCAGCAGACAGGGAACCGTCGGGGGCTACACCTTC. Translation gives CASRQGTVGGYTF. V and J are TRBV12-3 or TRBV12-4 and TRBJ1-2, with D maybe TRBD1 (6 bases). V lost 6 bases to trimming and J lost 8 bases, with 16 bases between them. The CDR3 consists of 13 residues.

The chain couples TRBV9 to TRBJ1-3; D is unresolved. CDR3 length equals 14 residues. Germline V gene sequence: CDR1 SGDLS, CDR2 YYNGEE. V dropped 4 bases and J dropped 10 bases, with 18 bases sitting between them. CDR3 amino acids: CASSQGLPGSTIYF. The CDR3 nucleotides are TGTGCCAGCAGCCAAGGGTTACCGGGAAGTACCATATATTTT.

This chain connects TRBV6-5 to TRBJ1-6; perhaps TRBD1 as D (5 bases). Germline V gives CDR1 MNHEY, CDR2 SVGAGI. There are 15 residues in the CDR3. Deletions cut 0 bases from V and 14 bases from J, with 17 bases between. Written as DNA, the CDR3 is TGTGCCAGCAGTTACTCGGCCCAGGGTCGGTGGGCCCTCCACTTT. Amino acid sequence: CASSYSAQGRWALHF.

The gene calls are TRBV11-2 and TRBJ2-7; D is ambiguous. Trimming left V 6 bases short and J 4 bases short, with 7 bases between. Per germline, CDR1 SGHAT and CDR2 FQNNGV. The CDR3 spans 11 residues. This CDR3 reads CASSYRYEQYF. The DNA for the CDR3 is TGTGCCAGCAGTTACCGATACGAGCAGTACTTC. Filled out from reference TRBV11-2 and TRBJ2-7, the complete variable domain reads EAGVAQSPRYKIIEKRQSVAFWCNPISGHATLYWYQQILGQGPKLLIQFQNNGVVDDSQLPKDRFSAERLKGVDSTLKIQPAKLEDSAVYLCASSYRYEQYFGPGTRLTVT.

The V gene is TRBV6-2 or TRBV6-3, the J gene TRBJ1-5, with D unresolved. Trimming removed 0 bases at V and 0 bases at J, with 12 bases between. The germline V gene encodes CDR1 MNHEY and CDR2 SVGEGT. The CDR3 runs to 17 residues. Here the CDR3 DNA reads TGTGCCAGCAGTTACTCGGGAAGTACCGATAGCAATCAGCCCCAGCATTTT. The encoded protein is CASSYSGSTDSNQPQHF.

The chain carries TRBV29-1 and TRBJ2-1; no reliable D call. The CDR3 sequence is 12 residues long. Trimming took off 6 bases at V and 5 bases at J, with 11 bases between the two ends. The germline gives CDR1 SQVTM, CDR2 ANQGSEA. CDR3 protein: CSVAGSNNEQFF. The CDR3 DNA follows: TGCAGCGTAGCCGGGTCTAACAATGAGCAGTTCTTC.

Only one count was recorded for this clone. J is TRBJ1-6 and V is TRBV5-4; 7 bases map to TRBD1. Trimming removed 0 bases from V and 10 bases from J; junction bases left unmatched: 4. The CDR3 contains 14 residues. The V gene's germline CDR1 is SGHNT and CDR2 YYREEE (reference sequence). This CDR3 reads CASSLEGGASPLHF. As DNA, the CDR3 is TGTGCCAGCAGCTTGGAAGGGGGCGCGTCACCCCTCCACTTT.

The CDR3 here is CASSQTRLRGPQPQHF. The DNA for the CDR3 is TGCGCCAGCAGCCAGACCCGGCTCAGGGGGCCTCAGCCCCAGCATTTT. This chain connects TRBV4-1 to TRBJ1-5; TRBD1 matches at 8 bases. The germline CDR1 and CDR2 sequences are MGHRA and YSYEKL. Trimming took 3 bases from V and 6 from J; bases not matched to a gene: 10. This CDR3 is 16 amino acids long.

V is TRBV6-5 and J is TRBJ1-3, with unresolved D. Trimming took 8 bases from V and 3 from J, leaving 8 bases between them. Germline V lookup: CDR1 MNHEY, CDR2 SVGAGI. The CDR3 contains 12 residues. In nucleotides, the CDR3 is TGTGCCAGCTCCAACGATGGAAACACCATATATTTT. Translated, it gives CASSNDGNTIYF.

The CDR3 DNA reads as TGTGCCAGCAGTACTCAGGGGGCAGATCAGCCCCAGCATTTT. Its protein product is CASSTQGADQPQHF. This chain joins TRBV2 and TRBJ1-5; 8 bases match TRBD1. Germline assignment: CDR1 SNHLY and CDR2 FYNNEI. This CDR3 comprises 14 residues. V shed 5 bases, J shed 5 bases, and the junction held 5 bases outside the gene matches.

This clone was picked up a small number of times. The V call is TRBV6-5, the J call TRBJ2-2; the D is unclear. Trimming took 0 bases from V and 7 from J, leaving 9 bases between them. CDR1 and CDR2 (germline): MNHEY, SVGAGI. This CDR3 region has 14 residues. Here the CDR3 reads CASSYSVPFGELFF. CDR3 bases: TGTGCCAGCAGTTACTCCGTGCCCTTCGGGGAGCTGTTTTTT.